This entry lists 25 T cell receptor beta chains sequenced from one sample in a study of shared clonotypes between healthy human individuals (TCRdb year 2020). Library method: the immunoSEQ multiplex PCR assay. TCRdb carries this immuneACCESS record with in-frame sequences only. Its versions omit some clonotypes, under half of them owing to an unresolved V gene in the studies checked, with the rest unexplained. The sample table holds more than 400,000 clones, of which 81% were seen once. The ten largest make up roughly 12% of the sample. Sequenced sample: PBMCs. These receptors originate from a middle-aged woman in good health. Some clones in this sample may be carry-over from other donors' samples.

This clone was picked up one time. J is TRBJ2-5 and V is TRBV5-4, with 9 positions matching TRBD1. The V and J ends lost 4 bases and 4 bases, in that order; junction bases with no gene match: 5. The V gene's germline CDR1 is SGHNT and CDR2 YYREEE (reference sequence). The CDR3 is 14 amino acids. The CDR3 DNA follows: TGTGCCAGCAGCCCCATGGACAGGGGAGAGACCCAGTACTTC. Translated: CASSPMDRGETQYF.

This clone was counted a few times. The V gene is TRBV29-1, the J gene TRBJ2-5; D remains ambiguous. The CDR3 length is 14 residues. Per germline, CDR1 SQVTM and CDR2 ANQGSEA. Trimming shortened V by 7 bases and J by 1 base, and 16 bases separated the two germline ends. The CDR3 spells CSASADMIQETQYF. CDR3 bases: TGCAGCGCGTCTGCCGACATGATCCAAGAGACCCAGTACTTC.

Details on this clone: A far larger clone is one base from this, pointing to a likely read error. CDR3 nucleotides: TGTGCCAGAAGTTACGGGGGTGGGATCCATAATTCACCCCTCCACTTT. This codes for CARSYGGGIHNSPLHF. The rearrangement joins TRBV6-5 to TRBJ1-6; a weak D match, TRBD1 (5 bases). CDR3 length: 16 amino acids. Germline V lookup: CDR1 MNHEY, CDR2 SVGAGI.

The chain joins TRBV29-1 to TRBJ2-3; 7 bases agree with TRBD2. Germline-derived CDR1 and CDR2 are SQVTM and ANQGSEA. V shed 5 bases, J shed 0 bases, and the junction held 8 bases outside the gene matches. This CDR3 is built from 15 residues. DNA of the CDR3: TGCAGCGTTTACGCTAGCGGAATAAGCACAGATACGCAGTATTTT. It is translated as CSVYASGISTDTQYF.

Details on this clone: In the same sample, other DNA sequences code for this CDR3. The rearrangement joins TRBV15 to TRBJ2-7; D remains unclear. The CDR3 runs 13 residues. V was trimmed by 0 bases and J by 2 bases, leaving 5 bases between them. Germline CDR1 LNHNV, CDR2 YYDKDF (reference sequence). The DNA of the CDR3 is TGTGCCACCAGCAGAGACCTTACCTACGAGCAGTACTTC. Amino acids: CATSRDLTYEQYF.

Worth noting for this clone: A much larger clone lies one base from this, so it may be a read error. The chain links TRBV27 to TRBJ2-7; TRBD2 matches at 10 bases. Trimming cost V 2 bases and J 6 bases; bases outside gene matches: 22. This CDR3 has 20 residues. CDR1 is MNHEY, CDR2 SMNVEV, per germline (reference sequence). DNA for the CDR3: TGTGCCAGCAGTTTAGAACCCGGCTTTCCGGGGACTAGCGATACCTGCGAGCAGTACTTC. The encoded protein is CASSLEPGFPGTSDTCEQYF.

This clone was observed a single time. This sequence joins TRBV27 and TRBJ2-7, with a possible D match to TRBD2 (5 bases). Germline CDR1 MNHEY, CDR2 SMNVEV (reference sequence). Trimming pared 8 bases from V and 1 base from J, leaving 15 bases between. CDR3 length equals 14 residues. DNA for the CDR3: TGTGCCAGCCAGGACTCGCGAACTTCCTACGAGCAGTACTTC. Translated, it gives CASQDSRTSYEQYF.

V gene TRBV7-6 combines with J gene TRBJ1-4; a possible D gene is TRBD1 (5 bases). V lost 2 bases, J lost 8 bases, and 12 bases lay in between. Per germline, CDR1 SGHVS and CDR2 FNYEAQ. This CDR3 contains 14 residues. CDR3 sequence: CASSLRDENEKLFF. In DNA, the CDR3 is TGTGCCAGCAGCTTACGGGACGAGAACGAAAAACTGTTTTTT.

This chain connects TRBV18 to TRBJ2-3, with D possibly being TRBD2 (5 bases). V dropped 3 bases and J dropped 2 bases, with 9 bases sitting between them. Germline V gives CDR1 KGHSH, CDR2 LQKENI. The length of the CDR3 is 14 residues. The CDR3 loop is CASSPRGITDTQYF. The CDR3 DNA follows: TGTGCCAGCTCACCGAGAGGGATCACAGATACGCAGTATTTT.

V and J are TRBV28 and TRBJ2-7; D remains unclear. The germline V and J ends were trimmed by 4 bases and 0 bases, with 19 bases remaining between them. Germline V gene data show CDR1 as MDHEN and CDR2 as SYDVKM. This CDR3 is built from 17 residues. CDR3 residues: CASSSPARTASSYEQYF. As DNA, the CDR3 is TGTGCCAGCAGTTCCCCCGCCCGGACGGCGAGCTCCTACGAGCAGTACTTC.

The chain's CDR3 is CASSPRDSYNEQFF. The CDR3 region has the DNA TGTGCCAGCAGCCCCCGGGACAGTTACAATGAGCAGTTCTTC. The chain is built from TRBV5-4 and TRBJ2-1; 7 bases are shared with TRBD1. In germline, CDR1 is SGHNT, CDR2 YYREEE (reference sequence). Losses at the gene ends were 4 bases for V and 4 bases for J; bases not matched to a gene: 5. The CDR3 totals 14 residues.

Remarks on this clone: A single base is all that separates this from a far larger clone, so a read error is likely. DNA for the CDR3: TGTGCCAGCAGCGCCGGGATTGGCACAGATACGCAGTATTTT. Its protein is CASSAGIGTDTQYF. The rearrangement joins TRBV7-8 to TRBJ2-3; a weak D match, TRBD2 (5 bases). The germline gives CDR1 SGHVS, CDR2 FQNEAQ. The V gene lost 5 bases and the J gene lost 1 base, with 10 bases spanning the gap. The CDR3 is made up of 14 amino acids.

The sample holds a few counts of this clone. The chain links TRBV19 to TRBJ1-2, with 9 bases lining up with TRBD1. Germline V gene data show CDR1 as LNHDA and CDR2 as SQIVND (reference sequence). The ends lost 5 bases at V and 5 bases at J; junction bases unmatched: 12. CDR3 length equals 16 residues. The CDR3 DNA follows: TGTGCCAGTAGTCGTAAGGACAGGGGATCTCCATATGGCTACACCTTC. Encoded protein: CASSRKDRGSPYGYTF.

The genes are TRBV19 and TRBJ2-3; D call uncertain. Germline V lookup: CDR1 LNHDA, CDR2 SQIVND (reference sequence). Trimming stripped 6 bases from V and 6 bases from J, with 7 bases between. The CDR3 has 11 amino acids. The CDR3 reads CASRIKDTQYF. The CDR3 DNA reads TGTGCCAGTAGAATAAAGGATACGCAGTATTTT.

This clone appeared once. V and J are TRBV6-4 and TRBJ2-7; possibly TRBD2 for D (6 bases). CDR1 and CDR2 (germline): MRHNA, SNTAGT. With 5 bases removed from V and 3 bases from J, the gap between germline ends came to 11 bases. There are 13 residues in the CDR3. The CDR3 is CASSYGGLYEQYF. CDR3 DNA: TGTGCCAGCAGTTACGGGGGACTCTACGAGCAGTACTTC.

This clone came up a few times. The chain combines TRBV5-1 with TRBJ2-7; TRBD2 agrees at 8 bases. The CDR3 extends over 15 amino acids. V trimming: 3 bases; J trimming: 3 bases; junction bases outside the gene matches: 8. Germline CDR1 and CDR2: SGHRS and YFSETQ. The CDR3 here is CASSSGAGGIYEQYF. The CDR3 DNA is TGCGCCAGCAGCTCTGGGGCGGGAGGAATCTACGAGCAGTACTTC.

As regards this clone: This likely reflects a read error, since a far larger clone is one base away. The chain recombines TRBV6-6 with TRBJ1-3; D gene unclear. This CDR3 region has 14 residues. Germline values: CDR1 MNHNY, CDR2 SVGAGI (reference sequence). V dropped 1 base and J dropped 4 bases, with 8 bases sitting between them. The CDR3 DNA sequence: TGTGCCAGCAGTTACTTGACGGGGGGAAACACCATATATTTT. Translating gives CASSYLTGGNTIYF.

This chain uses TRBV30 with TRBJ2-2; maybe TRBD1 (6 bases). V lost 0 bases and J 7 bases, leaving 12 bases between the germline ends. This CDR3 region has 14 residues. The germline gives CDR1 GTSNPN, CDR2 SVGIG (reference sequence). The CDR3 sequence is CAWSVWQGIGELFF. The CDR3 coding sequence is TGTGCCTGGAGTGTATGGCAGGGGATCGGGGAGCTGTTTTTT.

Concerning this clone: With only one base between it and a far larger clone, this is likely a read error. In the same sample, other DNA sequences code for this CDR3. This chain joins TRBV25-1 and TRBJ1-2, with D maybe TRBD1 (6 bases). Germline V gene lookup returns CDR1 MGHDK and CDR2 SYGVNS. The V end lost 2 bases, the J end lost 4 bases, and 20 bases lay between the germline ends. This CDR3 spans 17 amino acids. CDR3 in DNA: TGTGCCAGCAGTGAAGAGCCAGGGGCCGACTCTGGCTATGGCTACACCTTC. Protein product: CASSEEPGADSGYGYTF.

The rearrangement links TRBV10-3 to TRBJ2-7; 14 bases map to TRBD2. V was pared by 4 bases and J by 3 bases, with 8 bases of the junction left unmatched. The CDR3 is 17 amino acids. The germline CDR1 and CDR2 sequences are ENHRY and SYGVKD. The CDR3 here is CAISVRLAGGPDYEQYF. The CDR3, as DNA: TGTGCCATCAGTGTGCGACTAGCGGGAGGGCCCGACTACGAGCAGTACTTC.

The rearrangement joins TRBV28 to TRBJ2-7; D not resolved. CDR1 and CDR2 from the germline V gene are MDHEN and SYDVKM. The germline V and J ends were trimmed by 3 bases and 0 bases, with 6 bases remaining between them. CDR3 length: 13 residues. CDR3 nucleotides: TGTGCCAGCAGTTTCGCCAGCTCCTACGAGCAGTACTTC. Residues: CASSFASSYEQYF.

This clone showed up just once. The chain uses TRBV28 and TRBJ2-1; TRBD1 might be the D (7 bases). Trimming cost V 7 bases and J 1 base, with 11 bases left between them. Germline V lookup: CDR1 MDHEN, CDR2 SYDVKM. This CDR3 is 14 amino acids long. The CDR3 loop reads CASNPGGSYNEQFF. The CDR3 DNA reads as TGTGCCAGCAACCCAGGGGGGTCCTACAATGAGCAGTTCTTC.

This clone was counted once. J is TRBJ1-5 and V is TRBV11-3; 7 bases match TRBD1. This CDR3 is 15 amino acids long. CDR1 SGHNT and CDR2 YENEEA come from the germline V gene. After removal of 5 bases from V and 3 bases from J, the junction contained 7 bases not matched to a gene. CDR3 in amino acids: CASSLAGGPNQPQHF. The DNA of the CDR3 is TGTGCCAGCAGCCTCGCAGGGGGACCCAATCAGCCCCAGCATTTT.

On this clone: Since a far larger clone is one base different, this is likely a read error. The V and J genes are TRBV11-2 and TRBJ2-7; 8 bases match TRBD2. Germline V gene data show CDR1 as SGHAT and CDR2 as FQNNGV. Trimming removed 5 bases from V and 2 bases from J; junction bases left unmatched: 8. The CDR3 has 15 amino acids. The CDR3 sequence: CASSLRLACPYEQYF. The CDR3, as DNA: TGTGCCAGCAGCCTCCGACTAGCGTGTCCCTACGAGCAGTACTTC. The full variable domain, in which reference TRBV11-2 and TRBJ2-7 provide the parts outside the CDR3, is EAGVAQSPRYKIIEKRQSVAFWCNPISGHATLYWYQQILGQGPKLLIQFQNNGVVDDSQLPKDRFSAERLKGVDSTLKIQPAKLEDSAVYLCASSLRLACPYEQYFGPGTRLTVT.

The rearrangement uses TRBV4-1 and TRBJ2-7; D is possibly TRBD1 (6 bases). CDR1 is MGHRA and CDR2 is YSYEKL in the germline V gene. The CDR3 spans 13 residues. Trimming removed 4 bases at V and 2 bases at J, with 9 bases between. The CDR3 is CASSPRDTYEQYF. CDR3 bases: TGCGCCAGCAGCCCCCGGGACACCTACGAGCAGTACTTC.